The clone carrying this TCR beta chain was seen a few times. The data were obtained in a study of identical twins. The V and J ends lost 6 bases and 8 bases respectively, with 10 bases between them. The CDR3 extends over 11 amino acids. The authors used template switching to add a universal primer site and gave cDNA unique molecular identifiers. TCRdb itself ran the 5' RACE reads through MiXCR, one entry per CDR3 protein. The table includes around 370,000 distinct CDR3 sequences, approximately 8.7% detected once. This clonotype originated in a woman aged 45-59 years in good health. V and J are TRBV12-3 or TRBV12-4 and TRBJ1-2; D ambiguous. Sequenced sample: naive T cells sorted from blood. CDR3 region: CASSTDWGYTF. DNA of the CDR3: TGTGCCAGCAGCACCGACTGGGGCTACACCTTC.